What follows are 10 T cell receptor beta chains derived from one specimen sequenced in a study of blood T cell repertoires in COVID-19. This table comes from immunoSEQ multiplex PCR, and its TCRdb copy is limited to in-frame clones, with some not included. Among 110,000 or so clones, over 75% were seen once, and the ten largest hold roughly 1.4%. The sample consisted of peripheral blood. Receptors originate from a man in his fifties or sixties with acute or convalescent COVID-19.

The J gene is TRBJ1-5, the V gene TRBV28, with TRBD1 matching over 9 bases. Looked up from germline, CDR1 is MDHEN and CDR2 is SYDVKM. The CDR3 covers 15 residues. Losses at the gene ends were 4 bases for V and 4 bases for J; bases not matched to a gene: 5. In DNA form, the CDR3 reads TGTGCCAGCAGTTCCGGACAGGGGATAAATCAGCCCCAGCATTTT. Translating gives CASSSGQGINQPQHF.

The chain is built from TRBV4-2 and TRBJ2-1, with D possibly being TRBD2 (6 bases). V was clipped by 4 bases and J by 1 base, with 14 bases between them. This CDR3 has 16 residues. In germline, CDR1 is LGHNA, CDR2 YNFKEQ. Here the CDR3 reads CASSRRLVGSYNEQFF. The CDR3 DNA is TGTGCCAGCAGCCGCAGACTAGTTGGTTCCTACAATGAGCAGTTCTTC.

The V and J genes are TRBV28 and TRBJ1-4; a weak D match, TRBD1 (5 bases). Germline V gene data show CDR1 as MDHEN and CDR2 as SYDVKM. Trimming cost V 5 bases and J 6 bases, with 16 bases left between them. CDR3 length equals 15 residues. The CDR3 region is CASSEAGTGYEKLFF. The CDR3 DNA is TGTGCCAGCAGTGAGGCCGGGACTGGTTATGAAAAACTGTTTTTT.

This chain connects TRBV30 to TRBJ2-6, with 13 positions matching TRBD2. CDR1 is GTSNPN and CDR2 is SVGIG in the germline V gene (reference sequence). The CDR3 is made up of 18 amino acids. Trimming at V came to 7 bases and at J to 0 bases, leaving 9 bases not matched to a gene. The CDR3 DNA is TGTGCCTCGACTAGCGGGGGGACAAAATCCTCTGGGGCCAACGTCCTGACTTTC. This sequence encodes CASTSGGTKSSGANVLTF.

The chain has TRBV6-5 and TRBJ2-7, with D perhaps matching TRBD2 (6 bases). Germline CDR1 and CDR2: MNHEY and SVGAGI. CDR3 length: 14 amino acids. Trimming cost V 4 bases and J 2 bases, with 12 bases left between them. CDR3 protein: CASSFSRGTYEQYF. DNA for the CDR3: TGTGCCAGCAGTTTTTCTCGGGGGACCTACGAGCAGTACTTC.

J is TRBJ1-4 and V is TRBV6-1, with D possibly being TRBD1 (6 bases). Germline assignment: CDR1 MNHNS and CDR2 SASEGT. Trimming left V 0 bases short and J 10 bases short, with 9 bases between. The CDR3 runs 13 residues. CDR3 sequence: CASSEARGGKLFF. CDR3 DNA sequence: TGTGCCAGCAGTGAAGCGCGAGGGGGAAAACTGTTTTTT.

This clone has a handful of counts. This chain uses TRBV5-1 with TRBJ1-1, with 11 bases identical to TRBD1. In germline, CDR1 is SGHRS, CDR2 YFSETQ. Losses at the gene ends were 4 bases for V and 5 bases for J; bases not matched to a gene: 7. The CDR3 contains 15 residues. The CDR3 DNA reads as TGCGCCAGCAGCGATCGGACAGGGGGCTTTACTGAAGCTTTCTTT. This sequence encodes CASSDRTGGFTEAFF.

This chain uses TRBV30 with TRBJ2-1; 9 bases match TRBD2. Losses at the gene ends were 1 base for V and 4 bases for J; bases not matched to a gene: 5. Germline values: CDR1 GTSNPN, CDR2 SVGIG (reference sequence). There are 15 residues in the CDR3. The CDR3 sequence: CAWSGASGVYNEQFF. The CDR3 bases are TGTGCCTGGAGTGGGGCTAGCGGGGTTTACAATGAGCAGTTCTTC.

The J gene is TRBJ2-3, the V gene TRBV5-6; D call uncertain. The CDR3 runs to 13 residues. Germline V CDR1 and CDR2: SGHDT, YYEEEE. The V end lost 2 bases, the J end lost 4 bases, and 8 bases lay between the germline ends. DNA of the CDR3: TGTGCCAGCAGCTTTACGACTCCAGATACGCAGTATTTT. Amino acid sequence: CASSFTTPDTQYF. Combining the CDR3 with reference TRBV5-6 and TRBJ2-3 gives the whole variable domain DAGVTQSPTHLIKTRGQQVTLRCSPKSGHDTVSWYQQALGQGPQFIFQYYEEEERQRGNFPDRFSGHQFPNYSSELNVNALLLGDSALYLCASSFTTPDTQYFGPGTRLTVL.

This clone was seen just once. V is TRBV28 and J is TRBJ1-5; 7 nucleotides match TRBD1. Trimming cost V 8 bases and J 3 bases; bases outside gene matches: 4. This CDR3 is built from 13 residues. Germline CDR1 and CDR2: MDHEN and SYDVKM. The CDR3 sequence is CASLGTDNQPQHF. In DNA form, the CDR3 reads TGTGCCAGCCTCGGGACAGACAATCAGCCCCAGCATTTT.